The entry below gives a single T cell receptor (beta chain) sequence along with its context. One junction end does not reproduce the germline sequence, and a read error may be involved. The PCR contained 60 Vbeta and 13 Jbeta primers. TCRdb keeps only in-frame clones here, not all; method: immunoSEQ multiplex PCR. The repertoire consists of roughly 90,000 clones, with 82% occurring once and the leading ten covering roughly 3.5%. The data were taken from a study of cytomegalovirus exposure and HLA in healthy donors. The overall study: Unique TCRs numbering roughly 85 million, obtained from HLA-typed donors, made up an early data release.

Whereas donors were nominally healthy upon sampling, unrecorded immune exposures were probable. The V gene's germline CDR1 is SEHNR and CDR2 FQNEAQ (reference sequence). This CDR3 has 17 residues. Sequences were obtained from PBMCs. The chain carries TRBV7-9 and TRBJ1-5; TRBD1 agrees at 10 bases. The sequence derives from a man younger than 45 in good health and CMV-seropositive. The CDR3 nucleotides read TGTTCCAGCAGTCCGGACAGGGGGACCTATAGCAATCAGCCCCAGCATTTT. This gives the protein CSSSPDRGTYSNQPQHF.